This is a list of T cell receptor beta chains from one sample in a study of OX40 agonist ivuxolimab in advanced cancers. Repertoires were generated with immunoSEQ multiplex PCR, while TCRdb's copy carries only in-frame clones and drops some. The sample shows 45,000 to 70,000 clones, 85% to 90% of them seen only once. The source was CD4+ or CD8+ T cells sorted from blood, collected in a trial of the OX40 agonist ivuxolimab. The receptor set was obtained from an adult with an advanced solid tumor such as melanoma, head and neck, liver or kidney cancer. Both conserved end residues are trimmed from each CDR3.

V gene	J gene	CDR3 protein
TRBV6-6	TRBJ2-5	ASSYWETQY
TRBV7-2	TRBJ2-3	ASSLVDTQY
TRBV2	TRBJ2-1	ASTDWQF
TRBV12-5	TRBJ2-6	ASGLALRGSGANVLT
TRBV5-1	TRBJ2-1	ASSLDRLAGGPVGEQF
TRBV5-1	TRBJ1-2	ASSYGQGALGYT
TRBV18	TRBJ1-4	ASSPIQGAAEKLF
TRBV5-4	TRBJ1-2	ASSLGGASYGYT
TRBV30	TRBJ2-7	ASERTGIYEQY
TRBV9	TRBJ1-2	ASSVGSVGYGYT
TRBV7-9	TRBJ1-1	ASSVALTENTEAF
TRBV6-5	TRBJ1-3	ASSYSRPYSGNTIY
TRBV11-2	TRBJ2-6	ASTGANVLT
TRBV7-9	TRBJ2-2	ASSLTRVAYTGELF
TRBV7-9	TRBJ1-3	ASSPPPGNTIY
TRBV5-1	TRBJ1-2	ASSGTTGGDGYT
TRBV28	TRBJ2-5	ASSLDRVLETQY
TRBV30	TRBJ2-7	AWRGGRNYEQY
TRBV19	TRBJ1-5	ASSQVNQPQH
TRBV5-1	TRBJ2-2	ASGQQNTGELF
TRBV5-6	TRBJ2-2	ASRRGQGVEELF
TRBV30	TRBJ1-5	AWSERSSSNQPQH